This section outlines one T cell receptor beta chain sequence together with its context. This sample stems from a study of blood T cell repertoires in COVID-19. The CDR3 loop spans 14 amino acids. Per germline, CDR1 SGHAT and CDR2 FQNNGV. V was shortened by 3 bases and J by 2 bases, with 8 bases between the two germline ends. The protocol was immunoSEQ multiplex PCR, while the TCRdb copy is restricted to in-frame clones and leaves out a portion. The data contain over 150,000 clones, roughly 84% of them singletons. The TCR originated in a man aged 18 to 29 with active or convalescent COVID-19. Sequenced sample: peripheral blood. The chain uses TRBV11-2 and TRBJ1-3; no firm D call. The CDR3 sequence is CASSFGFTGNTIYF. The CDR3 DNA sequence: TGTGCCAGCAGCTTCGGTTTTACTGGAAACACCATATATTTT.